These 11 T cell receptor beta chains came from one sample sequenced in a study of regulatory T cells in long-lasting Graves disease. The time point is: newly diagnosed GD, antithyroid drugs for less than 3 months. PBMCs were the source of the RNA used for TCR sequencing. TCR beta libraries were built with iRepertoire HTBI primers and Arm-PCR of CDR3 regions. TCRdb re-derived calls from the multiplex PCR reads in MiXCR, one entry per CDR3 protein. The table has approximately 540,000 distinct CDR3 sequences, about 12% seen once; the top ten hold approximately 9%. Separately, the same data were catalogued under a study of T cells in Graves' hyperthyroidism and ophthalmopathy.

The material sequenced was peripheral blood mononuclear cells (PBMCs), taken at new diagnosis, from a patient treated with antithyroid drugs. The receptors were gathered from a woman in her twenties or thirties with Graves disease.

On this clonotype: Given a much more abundant clone one base away, this may be a read error. The chain recombines TRBV2 with TRBJ1-1; perhaps TRBD1 as D (5 bases). The CDR3 consists of 14 residues. Germline assignment: CDR1 SNHLY and CDR2 FYNNEI. As DNA, the CDR3 is TGTGCCAGCAGTGAACCGGACACGAACACTGAAACTTTCTTT. This translates into CASSEPDTNTETFF.

This clonotype was seen ten or more times. The chain links TRBV27 to TRBJ1-1; a possible D gene is TRBD1 (6 bases). Trimming pared 4 bases from V and 6 bases from J, leaving 12 bases between. The CDR3 runs 13 residues. Germline V gene data show CDR1 as MNHEY and CDR2 as SMNVEV (reference sequence). The CDR3 DNA reads as TGTGCCAGCAGTTCGGGACAAAGCGCTGAAGCTTTCTTT. Encoded protein: CASSSGQSAEAFF.

With respect to this clonotype: A clone one base away is much larger, so this may be a read error. This CDR3 is CASSSRGRGYTF. CDR3 DNA: TGTGCCAGCAGTTCAAGGGGGAGAGGCTACACCTTC. The chain couples TRBV6-2 or TRBV6-3 to TRBJ1-2; TRBD1 might be the D (6 bases). Between the trimmed V and J ends, which lost 4 bases and 8 bases, there was a span of 11 bases. The CDR3 has 12 residues. In germline, CDR1 is MNHEY, CDR2 SVGEGT.

There are a few counts of this clonotype. The V and J genes are TRBV4-1 and TRBJ2-5, with 13 bases aligning to TRBD2. Germline V gene data show CDR1 as MGHRA and CDR2 as YSYEKL. The CDR3 has 17 amino acids. V lost 4 bases and J lost 3; bases outside the gene matches: 8. Written as DNA, the CDR3 is TGCGCCAGCAGCCTTCATCGCGGGACTAGCGGGAAAGAGACCCAGTACTTC. It specifies CASSLHRGTSGKETQYF.

This clonotype has a count of ten or more. V is TRBV20-1 and J is TRBJ1-1; D gene unclear. V was shortened by 5 bases and J by 0 bases, with 13 bases between the two germline ends. The CDR3 covers 14 residues. CDR1 is DFQATT, CDR2 SNEGSKA, per germline (reference sequence). The CDR3 loop reads CSASSGNMNTEAFF. CDR3 DNA sequence: TGCAGTGCTTCCAGTGGTAATATGAACACTGAAGCTTTCTTT.

The chain couples TRBV29-1 to TRBJ1-3; D perhaps matches TRBD1 (5 bases). Germline CDR1 SQVTM, CDR2 ANQGSEA. Trimming stripped 4 bases from V and 5 bases from J, with 18 bases between. This CDR3 spans 15 amino acids. The CDR3 nucleotides read TGCAGCGTTGTTCTCGGGGACGAGTCGAGAAACACCATATATTTT. Protein sequence: CSVVLGDESRNTIYF.

This clonotype came up many times. The J gene is TRBJ1-6, the V gene TRBV6-2 or TRBV6-3; TRBD1 is a possible D gene (5 bases). This CDR3 has 13 amino acids. Germline V gene data show CDR1 as MNHEY and CDR2 as SVGEGT. V dropped 5 bases and J dropped 10 bases, with 12 bases sitting between them. The CDR3 spells CASSRVGESPLHF. CDR3 nucleotide sequence: TGTGCCAGCAGTCGAGTGGGGGAATCACCCCTCCACTTT.

The table lists this clonotype with many counts. The rearrangement joins TRBV27 to TRBJ1-2; D might be TRBD1 (6 bases). This CDR3 contains 13 residues. The germline CDR1 and CDR2 sequences are MNHEY and SMNVEV (reference sequence). Trimming removed 6 bases from V and 7 bases from J, with 15 bases in between. The CDR3 DNA is TGTGCCAGCAGAGGACAGTCGTTTGGTGGCTACACCTTC. Residues: CASRGQSFGGYTF.

V is TRBV20-1 and J is TRBJ2-3; TRBD2 aligns across 7 bases. Germline trimming cut 4 bases from V and 9 bases from J; bases unmatched to any gene: 13. CDR3 size: 14 residues. Germline V CDR1 and CDR2: DFQATT, SNEGSKA (reference sequence). The CDR3 region has the DNA TGCAGTGCTATACAGACTAGCTCCCTATACACGCAGTATTTT. It codes for CSAIQTSSLYTQYF.

The V gene is TRBV18, the J gene TRBJ2-3; D tentatively fits TRBD1 or TRBD2 (5 bases each). Germline V lookup: CDR1 KGHSH, CDR2 LQKENI. The CDR3 runs 15 residues. Trimming left V 6 bases short and J 1 base short, with 14 bases between. DNA for the CDR3: TGTGCCAGCTCTCAGCCCCGGGGCCGCACAGATACGCAGTATTTT. Protein product: CASSQPRGRTDTQYF.

In its sample, this clonotype was seen many times. The rearrangement joins TRBV29-1 to TRBJ2-1; TRBD2 matches 11 bases. Germline V lookup: CDR1 SQVTM, CDR2 ANQGSEA. This CDR3 region has 18 residues. V was pared by 2 bases and J by 1 base, with 10 bases of the junction left unmatched. CDR3 loop: CSVEPQTSGRSSYNEQFF. Here the CDR3 DNA reads TGCAGCGTTGAACCACAAACTAGCGGGAGATCGTCCTACAATGAGCAGTTCTTC.